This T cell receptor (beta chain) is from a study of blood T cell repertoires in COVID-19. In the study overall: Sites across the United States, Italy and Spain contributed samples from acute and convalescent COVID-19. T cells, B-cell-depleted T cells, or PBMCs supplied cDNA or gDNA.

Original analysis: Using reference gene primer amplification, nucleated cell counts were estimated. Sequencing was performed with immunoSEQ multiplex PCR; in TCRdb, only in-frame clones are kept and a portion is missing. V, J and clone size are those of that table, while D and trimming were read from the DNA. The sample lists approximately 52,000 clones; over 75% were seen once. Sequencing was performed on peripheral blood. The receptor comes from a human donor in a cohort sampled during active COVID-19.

CDR3 in DNA: TGTGCCAGCAGCTGGGAGGATCGCACAGATACGCAGTATTTT. Protein: CASSWEDRTDTQYF. The chain is built from TRBV5-4 and TRBJ2-3, with TRBD2 as a possible D gene (6 bases). The germline gives CDR1 SGHNT, CDR2 YYREEE (reference sequence). The length of the CDR3 is 14 residues. The ends were cut back, 3 bases at V and 1 base at J, with 9 bases in the middle.